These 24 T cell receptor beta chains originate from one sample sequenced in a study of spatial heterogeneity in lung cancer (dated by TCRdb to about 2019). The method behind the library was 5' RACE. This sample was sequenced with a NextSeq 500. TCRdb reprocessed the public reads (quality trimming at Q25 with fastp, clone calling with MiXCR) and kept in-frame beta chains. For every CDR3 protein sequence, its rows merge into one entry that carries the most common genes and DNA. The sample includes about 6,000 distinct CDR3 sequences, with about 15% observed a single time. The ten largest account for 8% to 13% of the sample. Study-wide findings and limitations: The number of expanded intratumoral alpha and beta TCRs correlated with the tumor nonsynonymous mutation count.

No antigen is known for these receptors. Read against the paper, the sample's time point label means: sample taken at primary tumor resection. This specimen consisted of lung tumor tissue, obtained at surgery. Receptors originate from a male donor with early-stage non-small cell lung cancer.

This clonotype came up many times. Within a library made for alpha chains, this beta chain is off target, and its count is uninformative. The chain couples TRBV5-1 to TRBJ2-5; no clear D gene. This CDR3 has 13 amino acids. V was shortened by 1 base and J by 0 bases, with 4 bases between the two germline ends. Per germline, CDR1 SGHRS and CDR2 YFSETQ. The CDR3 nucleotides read TGCGCCAGCAGCTTGTGGGACCAAGAGACCCAGTACTTC. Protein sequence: CASSLWDQETQYF.

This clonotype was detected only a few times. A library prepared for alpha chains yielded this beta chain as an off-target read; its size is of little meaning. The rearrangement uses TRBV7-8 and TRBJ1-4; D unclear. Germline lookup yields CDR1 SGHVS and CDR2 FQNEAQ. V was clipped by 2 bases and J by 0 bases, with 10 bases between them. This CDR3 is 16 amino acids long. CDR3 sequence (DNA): TGTGCCAGCAGCTTACGCCGGGATTCAACTAATGAAAAACTGTTTTTT. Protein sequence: CASSLRRDSTNEKLFF.

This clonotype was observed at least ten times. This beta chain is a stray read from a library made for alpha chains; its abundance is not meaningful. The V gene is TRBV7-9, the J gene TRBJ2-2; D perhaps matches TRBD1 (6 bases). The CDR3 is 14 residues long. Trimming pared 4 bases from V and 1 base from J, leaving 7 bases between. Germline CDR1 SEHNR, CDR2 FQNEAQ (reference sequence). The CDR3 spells CASSSQGNTGELFF. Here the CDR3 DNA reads TGTGCCAGCAGCTCACAGGGGAACACCGGGGAGCTGTTTTTT. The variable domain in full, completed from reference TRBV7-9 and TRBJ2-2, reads DTGVSQNPRHKITKRGQNVTFRCDPISEHNRLYWYRQTLGQGPEFLTYFQNEAQLEKSRLLSDRFSAERPKGSFSTLEIQRTEQGDSAMYLCASSSQGNTGELFFGEGSRLTVL.

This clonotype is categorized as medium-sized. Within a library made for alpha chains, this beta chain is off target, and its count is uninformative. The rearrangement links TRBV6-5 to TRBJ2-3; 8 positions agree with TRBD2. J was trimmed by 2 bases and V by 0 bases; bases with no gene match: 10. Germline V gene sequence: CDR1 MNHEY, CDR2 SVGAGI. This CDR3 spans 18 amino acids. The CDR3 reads CASSYSSPTSGYTDTQYF. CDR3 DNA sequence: TGTGCCAGCAGTTACTCGAGCCCCACTAGCGGCTACACAGATACGCAGTATTTT.

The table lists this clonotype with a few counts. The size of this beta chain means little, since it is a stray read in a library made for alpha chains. The CDR3 region is CSVEDYSHTDTQYF. CDR3 nucleotides: TGCAGCGTTGAAGATTATTCACACACAGATACGCAGTATTTT. The chain combines TRBV29-1 with TRBJ2-3; no clear D gene. The V end was cut by 0 bases, the J end by 2 bases, with 9 bases between. The V gene's germline CDR1 is SQVTM and CDR2 ANQGSEA. The CDR3 has 14 amino acids.

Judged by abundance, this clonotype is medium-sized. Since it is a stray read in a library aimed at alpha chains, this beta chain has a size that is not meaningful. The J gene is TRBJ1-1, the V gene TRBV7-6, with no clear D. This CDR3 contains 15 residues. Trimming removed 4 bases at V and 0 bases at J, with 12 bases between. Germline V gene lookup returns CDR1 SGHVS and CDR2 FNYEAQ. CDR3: CASSSGQVMNTEAFF. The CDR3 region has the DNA TGTGCCAGCAGCTCCGGGCAGGTGATGAACACTGAAGCTTTCTTT.

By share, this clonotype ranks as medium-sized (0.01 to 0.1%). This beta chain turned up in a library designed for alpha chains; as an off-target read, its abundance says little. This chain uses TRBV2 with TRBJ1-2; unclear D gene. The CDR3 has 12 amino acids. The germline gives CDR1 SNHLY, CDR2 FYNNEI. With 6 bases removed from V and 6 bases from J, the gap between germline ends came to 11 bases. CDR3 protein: CASRYSADGYTF. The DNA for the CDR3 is TGTGCCAGCAGATACAGCGCCGATGGCTACACCTTC.

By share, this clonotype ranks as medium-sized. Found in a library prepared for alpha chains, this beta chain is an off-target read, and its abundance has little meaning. For the CDR3, the DNA is TGCAGTGCTAGGAGGGAGGGGTTAGGCACTGAAGCTTTCTTT. Translation gives CSARREGLGTEAFF. This chain connects TRBV20-1 to TRBJ1-1; D possibly corresponds to TRBD1 (5 bases). This CDR3 contains 14 residues. Trimming took off 3 bases at V and 4 bases at J, with 15 bases between the two ends. Germline loops: CDR1 DFQATT, CDR2 SNEGSKA (reference sequence).

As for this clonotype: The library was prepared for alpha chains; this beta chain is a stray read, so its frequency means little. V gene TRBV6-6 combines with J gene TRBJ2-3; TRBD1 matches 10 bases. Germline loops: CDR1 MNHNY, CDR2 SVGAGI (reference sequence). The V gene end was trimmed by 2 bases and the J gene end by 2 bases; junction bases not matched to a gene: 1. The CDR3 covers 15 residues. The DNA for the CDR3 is TGTGCCAGCAGTTACGGGACAGGGGTCACAGATACGCAGTATTTT. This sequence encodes CASSYGTGVTDTQYF.

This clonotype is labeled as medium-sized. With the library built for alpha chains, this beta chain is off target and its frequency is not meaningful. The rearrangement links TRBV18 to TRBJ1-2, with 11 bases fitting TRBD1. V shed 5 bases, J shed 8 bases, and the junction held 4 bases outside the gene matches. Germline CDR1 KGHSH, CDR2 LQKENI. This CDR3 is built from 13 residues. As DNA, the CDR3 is TGTGCCAGCTCAGCCGGGACAGGGGGAGGCTACACCTTC. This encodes CASSAGTGGGYTF.

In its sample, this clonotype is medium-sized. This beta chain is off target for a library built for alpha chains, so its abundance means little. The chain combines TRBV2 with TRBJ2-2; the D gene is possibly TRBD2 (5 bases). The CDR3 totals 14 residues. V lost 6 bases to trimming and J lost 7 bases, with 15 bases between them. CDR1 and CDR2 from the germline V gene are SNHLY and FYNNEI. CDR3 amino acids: CASRVWSGGGELFF. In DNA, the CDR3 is TGTGCCAGCAGGGTTTGGAGCGGTGGCGGGGAGCTGTTTTTT.

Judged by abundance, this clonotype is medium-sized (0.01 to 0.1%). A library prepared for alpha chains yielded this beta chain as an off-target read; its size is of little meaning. CDR3 coding DNA: TGTGCCAGCTCACCTGGGACAGGGTTCAACTACGAGCAGTACTTC. Protein product: CASSPGTGFNYEQYF. The rearrangement joins TRBV18 to TRBJ2-7; 9 bases line up with TRBD1. CDR1 and CDR2 from the germline V gene are KGHSH and LQKENI. Losses at the gene ends were 3 bases for V and 3 bases for J; bases not matched to a gene: 6. The CDR3 is 15 residues long.

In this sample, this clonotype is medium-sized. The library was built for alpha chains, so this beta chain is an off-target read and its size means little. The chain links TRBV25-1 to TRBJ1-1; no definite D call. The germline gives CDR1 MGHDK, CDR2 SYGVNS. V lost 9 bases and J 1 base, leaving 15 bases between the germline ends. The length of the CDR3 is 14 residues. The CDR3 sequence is CASGHGKQNTEAFF. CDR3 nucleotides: TGTGCCAGTGGCCACGGCAAACAGAACACTGAAGCTTTCTTT.

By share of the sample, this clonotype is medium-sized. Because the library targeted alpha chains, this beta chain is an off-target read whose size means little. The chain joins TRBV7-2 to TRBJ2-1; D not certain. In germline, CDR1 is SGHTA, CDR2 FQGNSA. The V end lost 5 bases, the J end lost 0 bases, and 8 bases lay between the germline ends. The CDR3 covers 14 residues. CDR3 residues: CASSPRISYNEQFF. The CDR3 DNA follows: TGTGCCAGCAGCCCGAGAATCTCCTACAATGAGCAGTTCTTC.

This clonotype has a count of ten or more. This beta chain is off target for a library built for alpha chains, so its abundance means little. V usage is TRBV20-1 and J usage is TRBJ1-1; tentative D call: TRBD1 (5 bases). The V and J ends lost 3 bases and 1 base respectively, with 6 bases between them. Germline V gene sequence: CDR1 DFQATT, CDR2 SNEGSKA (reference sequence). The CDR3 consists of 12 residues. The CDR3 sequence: CSARRGNTEAFF. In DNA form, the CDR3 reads TGCAGTGCTAGGAGGGGGAACACTGAAGCTTTCTTT.

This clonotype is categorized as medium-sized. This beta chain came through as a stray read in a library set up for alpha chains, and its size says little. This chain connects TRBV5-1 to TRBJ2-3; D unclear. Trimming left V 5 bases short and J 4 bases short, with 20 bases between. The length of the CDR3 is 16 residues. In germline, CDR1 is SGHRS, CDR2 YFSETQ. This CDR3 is CASRKALEGGPDTQYF. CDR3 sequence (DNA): TGCGCCAGCAGAAAAGCCCTAGAAGGCGGTCCAGATACGCAGTATTTT.

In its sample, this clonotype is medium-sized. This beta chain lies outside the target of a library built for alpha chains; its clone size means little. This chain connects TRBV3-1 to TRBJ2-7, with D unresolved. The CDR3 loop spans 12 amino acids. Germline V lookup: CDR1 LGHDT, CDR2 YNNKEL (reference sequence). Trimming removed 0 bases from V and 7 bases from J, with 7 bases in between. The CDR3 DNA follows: TGTGCCAGCAGCCAAGAACTGGGGGAGCAGTACTTC. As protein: CASSQELGEQYF.

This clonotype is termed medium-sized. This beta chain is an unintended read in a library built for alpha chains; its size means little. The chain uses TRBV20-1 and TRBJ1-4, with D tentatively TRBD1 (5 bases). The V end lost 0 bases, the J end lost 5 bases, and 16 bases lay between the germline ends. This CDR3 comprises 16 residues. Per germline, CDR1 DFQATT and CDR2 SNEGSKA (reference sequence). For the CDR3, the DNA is TGCAGTGCTAGAGATAACCGAGGGGCGGGGAATGAAAAACTGTTTTTT. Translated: CSARDNRGAGNEKLFF.

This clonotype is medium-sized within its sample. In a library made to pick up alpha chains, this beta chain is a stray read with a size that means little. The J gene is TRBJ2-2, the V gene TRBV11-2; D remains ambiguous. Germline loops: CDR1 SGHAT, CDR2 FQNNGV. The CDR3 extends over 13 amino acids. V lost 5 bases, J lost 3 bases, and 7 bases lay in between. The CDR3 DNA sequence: TGTGCCAGCAGCCGATCCTACACCGGGGAGCTGTTTTTT. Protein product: CASSRSYTGELFF.

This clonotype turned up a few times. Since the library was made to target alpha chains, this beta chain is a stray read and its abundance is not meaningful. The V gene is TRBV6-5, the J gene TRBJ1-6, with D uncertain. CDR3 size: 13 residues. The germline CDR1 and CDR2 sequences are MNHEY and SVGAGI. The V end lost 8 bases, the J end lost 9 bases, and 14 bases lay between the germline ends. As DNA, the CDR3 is TGTGCCAGCTCGAACCTGAATGGTTCACCCCTCCACTTT. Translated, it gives CASSNLNGSPLHF.

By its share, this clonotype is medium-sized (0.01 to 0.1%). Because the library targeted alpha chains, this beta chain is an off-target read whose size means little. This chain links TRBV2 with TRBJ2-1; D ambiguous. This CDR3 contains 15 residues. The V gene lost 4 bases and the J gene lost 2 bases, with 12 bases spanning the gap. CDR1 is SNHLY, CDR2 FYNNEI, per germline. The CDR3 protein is CASSVMGITYNEQFF. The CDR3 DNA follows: TGTGCCAGCAGTGTTATGGGAATCACCTACAATGAGCAGTTCTTC.

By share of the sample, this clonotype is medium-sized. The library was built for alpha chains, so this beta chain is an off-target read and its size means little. CDR3 residues: CAISEGTSVGTQYF. DNA of the CDR3: TGTGCCATCAGTGAGGGGACCTCGGTCGGTACGCAGTATTTT. The J gene is TRBJ2-3, the V gene TRBV10-3; either TRBD1 or TRBD2 may fit D (5 bases each). The CDR3 runs 14 residues. Germline-derived CDR1 and CDR2 are ENHRY and SYGVKD. V was shortened by 2 bases and J by 8 bases, with 14 bases between the two germline ends.

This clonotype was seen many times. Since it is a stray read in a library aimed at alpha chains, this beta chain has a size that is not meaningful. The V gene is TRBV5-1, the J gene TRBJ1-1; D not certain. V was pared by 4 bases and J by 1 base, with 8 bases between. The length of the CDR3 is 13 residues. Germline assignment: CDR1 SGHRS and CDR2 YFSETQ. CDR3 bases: TGCGCCAGCAGCCCTAGTTGGAACACTGAAGCTTTCTTT. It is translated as CASSPSWNTEAFF.

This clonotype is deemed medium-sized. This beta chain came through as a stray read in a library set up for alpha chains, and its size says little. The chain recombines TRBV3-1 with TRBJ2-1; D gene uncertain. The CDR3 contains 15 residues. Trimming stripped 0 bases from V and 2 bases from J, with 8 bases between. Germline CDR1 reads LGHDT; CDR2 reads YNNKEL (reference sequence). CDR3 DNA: TGTGCCAGCAGCCAAGATTCTAAGGCCTACAATGAGCAGTTCTTC. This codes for CASSQDSKAYNEQFF.